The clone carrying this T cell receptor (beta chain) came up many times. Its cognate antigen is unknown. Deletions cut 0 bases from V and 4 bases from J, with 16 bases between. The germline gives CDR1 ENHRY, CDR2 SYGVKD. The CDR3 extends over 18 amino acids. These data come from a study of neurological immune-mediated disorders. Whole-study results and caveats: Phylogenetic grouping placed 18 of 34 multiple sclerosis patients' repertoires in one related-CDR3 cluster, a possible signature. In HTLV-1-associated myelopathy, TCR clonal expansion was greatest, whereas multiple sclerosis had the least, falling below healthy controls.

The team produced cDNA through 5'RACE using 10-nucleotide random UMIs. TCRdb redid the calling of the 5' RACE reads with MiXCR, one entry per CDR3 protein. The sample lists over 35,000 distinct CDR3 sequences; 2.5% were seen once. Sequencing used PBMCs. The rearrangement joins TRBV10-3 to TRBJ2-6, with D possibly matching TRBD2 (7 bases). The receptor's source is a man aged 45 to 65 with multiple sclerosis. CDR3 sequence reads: CAISESSGGGSGANVLTF. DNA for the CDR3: TGTGCCATCAGTGAGTCCTCGGGGGGCGGCTCCGGGGCCAACGTCCTGACTTTC.